The 2 T cell receptor beta chains below all came from one sample that was sequenced in a study of post-analysis software for immune sequencing data (dated by TCRdb to about 2015). General study outcomes and caveats: Significantly higher frequencies in patients than in controls were found for a handful of TRBV segments, including TRBV5-6, TRBV5-1 and TRBV20-1.

The library was produced with PCR. The sequencing machine was an Illumina HiSeq 2500. To reduce PCR and sequencing biases, unique molecular identifiers were built into the TCR beta cDNA libraries. TCRdb reworked the public reads: Q25 trimming with fastp, MiXCR clone assembly, productive beta chains retained. Rows are combined by CDR3 protein, so each entry shows the most common genes and DNA. The sample has about 500,000 distinct CDR3 sequences on record, 45% of them singletons. The top ten hold roughly an eighth of the sample. Their cognate antigens are unknown. The sequenced material came from blood. The receptors stem from a girl under 18 with multiple sclerosis.

This clonotype was picked up a small number of times. The chain links TRBV6-2 or TRBV6-3 to TRBJ2-1, with TRBD2 identical over 14 bases. Germline CDR1 is MNHEY and CDR2 is SVGEGT. J gave up 0 bases and V 6 bases, and 7 bases lay outside the gene matches. This CDR3 spans 18 amino acids. CDR3 residues: CASRGLAGVDASYNEQFF. CDR3 bases: TGTGCCAGCAGGGGACTAGCGGGAGTAGACGCCTCCTACAATGAGCAGTTCTTC.

The CDR3 protein is CASSFSKNVNTEAFF. Written as DNA, the CDR3 is TGTGCCAGCAGCTTTAGTAAGAATGTGAACACTGAAGCTTTCTTT. The chain employs TRBV5-4 and TRBJ1-1; no clear D gene. Germline V gene data show CDR1 as SGHNT and CDR2 as YYREEE (reference sequence). The CDR3 extends over 15 amino acids. Trimming pared 2 bases from V and 0 bases from J, leaving 11 bases between.